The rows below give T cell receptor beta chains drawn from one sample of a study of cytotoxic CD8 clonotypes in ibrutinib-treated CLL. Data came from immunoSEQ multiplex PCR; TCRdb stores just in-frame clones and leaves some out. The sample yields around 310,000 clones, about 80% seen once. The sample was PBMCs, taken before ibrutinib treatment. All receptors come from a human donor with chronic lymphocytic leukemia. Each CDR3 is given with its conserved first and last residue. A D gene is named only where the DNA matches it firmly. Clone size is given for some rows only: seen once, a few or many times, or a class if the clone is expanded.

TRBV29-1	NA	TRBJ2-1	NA	CSVLSNEQFF	TGCAGCGTCCTCTCAAATGAGCAGTTCTTC
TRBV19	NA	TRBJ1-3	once	CASSADPSGNTIYF	TGTGCCAGTAGTGCGGATCCCTCTGGAAACACCATATATTTT
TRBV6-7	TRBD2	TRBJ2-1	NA	CASSYGGLAGYNEQFF	TGTGCCAGCAGTTACGGGGGGCTAGCGGGGTACAATGAGCAGTTCTTC
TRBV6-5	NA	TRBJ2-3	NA	CASTPFTGVADTQYF	TGTGCCAGCACCCCCTTCACGGGAGTAGCAGATACGCAGTATTTT
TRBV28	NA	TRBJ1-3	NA	CASSTLANTIYF	TGTGCCAGCAGCACTTTGGCAAACACCATATATTTT
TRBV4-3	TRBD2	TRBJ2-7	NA	CASSQLPSGTTSEQYF	TGCGCCAGCAGCCAACTCCCTTCCGGGACTACCAGCGAGCAGTACTTC
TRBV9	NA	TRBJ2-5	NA	CASSVEEGSRETQYF	TGTGCCAGCAGCGTAGAAGAGGGGAGCAGGGAGACCCAGTACTTC
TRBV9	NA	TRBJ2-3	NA	CASSPQTGTPFSTDTQYF	TGTGCCAGCAGCCCTCAGACGGGGACACCCTTTTCCACAGATACGCAGTATTTT
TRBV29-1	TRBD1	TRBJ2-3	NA	CSVEDRGRTDTQYF	TGCAGCGTTGAAGACAGGGGGCGAACAGATACGCAGTATTTT
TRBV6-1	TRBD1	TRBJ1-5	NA	CASRRTGNVQEPQHF	TGTGCCAGCAGACGGACAGGGAATGTTCAAGAGCCCCAGCATTTT
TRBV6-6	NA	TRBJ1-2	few	CASSPVGGFYGYTF	TGTGCCAGCAGTCCTGTGGGGGGCTTCTATGGCTACACCTTC
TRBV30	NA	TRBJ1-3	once	CAWSFRTGYSGNTIYF	TGTGCCTGGAGTTTCCGGACCGGATACTCTGGAAACACCATATATTTT
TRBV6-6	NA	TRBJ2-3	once	CASSYSTVTDTQYF	TGTGCCAGCAGTTACTCGACAGTCACAGATACGCAGTATTTT
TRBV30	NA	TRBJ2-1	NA	CAWSVGGTIYNEQFF	TGTGCCTGGAGTGTAGGAGGGACCATCTACAATGAGCAGTTCTTC
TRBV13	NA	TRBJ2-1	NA	CASSPLGGGTNEQFF	TGTGCCAGCAGCCCGTTGGGGGGTGGGACGAATGAGCAGTTCTTC
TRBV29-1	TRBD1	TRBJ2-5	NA	CSVEAWTGVATQYF	TGCAGCGTTGAAGCTTGGACAGGGGTGGCGACCCAGTACTTC
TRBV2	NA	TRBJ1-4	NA	CASSEASSFNEKLFF	TGTGCCAGCAGTGAAGCTAGCAGCTTTAATGAAAAACTGTTTTTT
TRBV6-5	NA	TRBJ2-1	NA	CASSYPPQFF	TGTGCCAGCAGTTACCCTCCGCAGTTCTTC
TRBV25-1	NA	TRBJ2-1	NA	CASSEFPERVHNEQFF	TGTGCCAGCAGTGAATTTCCAGAGCGGGTCCACAATGAGCAGTTCTTC
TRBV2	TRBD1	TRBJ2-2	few	CARGTANTGELFF	TGTGCCAGAGGGACAGCTAACACCGGGGAGCTGTTTTTT